A single T cell receptor beta chain is shown here with its context. No antigen is known for it. This record comes from a study of blood T cells in healthy people across ages. Whole-study findings and limits: It was held that the diversity estimates obtained from one million T cells were underestimates. The recorded TCR beta diversity per million T cells decreased in a roughly linear manner with age.

Combining a sample-barcoded 5' primer with a J-beta primer mix, a second PCR ran for 7 to 11 cycles. Every cDNA molecule carried a tag from a template-switch adaptor bearing 12 random nucleotides. TCRdb re-called the 5' RACE reads through MiXCR, storing one row per CDR3 protein. This table holds some 1.8 million distinct CDR3 sequences, roughly 43% found once. The length of the CDR3 is 15 residues. V lost 5 bases to trimming and J lost 3 bases; unmatched junction nucleotides: 8. Looked up from germline, CDR1 is MNHEY and CDR2 is SVGEGT. The origin of this receptor is a human donor in good health. The chain combines TRBV6-2 or TRBV6-3 with TRBJ2-5; 8 bases line up with TRBD2. The specimen sequenced was blood. The CDR3 spells CASSDLAGGKETQYF. Here the CDR3 DNA reads TGTGCCAGCAGTGACCTGGCGGGGGGAAAAGAGACCCAGTACTTC.